Shown below are 21 T cell receptor beta chains from a single sample sequenced in a study of CD8+CD57+ T cells in acquired aplastic anemia. Selection for sequencing was limited to patients who had shown CD8+CD57+ cell expansion by flow cytometry. Both TCR beta VDJ combination and CDR3 sequence profiling were carried out. Genomic DNA was the template for this profiling. MiXCR, run by TCRdb on the reads, gives a single entry per CDR3 protein. The data hold 250,000 to 350,000 distinct CDR3 sequences, with around three fifths observed a single time. The sequencing input was sorted CD4+, CD8+, or CD8+CD57+ T cells (not recorded which) from PBMCs. These receptors were collected from a human donor with aplastic anemia.

This clonotype was observed at least ten times. The rearrangement links TRBV2 to TRBJ2-1, with 7 positions matching TRBD1. The junction had 8 bases not matched to a gene; V was cut back by 9 bases and J by 6 bases. The germline CDR1 and CDR2 sequences are SNHLY and FYNNEI. The CDR3 is 13 amino acids. DNA of the CDR3: TGTGCCAGTGACAGGGTTATAGGCAATGAGCAGTTCTTC. Residues: CASDRVIGNEQFF.

This clonotype was observed a few times. Germline is not matched at one junction end, which may reflect a read error. The chain recombines TRBV12-3 or TRBV12-4 with TRBJ1-2; D ambiguous. The CDR3 contains 11 residues. CDR3 coding DNA: TGTGCCAGCAGTTTGGGCTTTGGCGGCTCCTTC. Protein product: CASSLGFGGSF.

This clonotype is labeled medium-sized. The CDR3 sequence: CASSLQGSNSPLHF. In DNA, the CDR3 is TGTGCCAGCAGCTTACAAGGGAGTAATTCACCCCTCCACTTT. The genes are TRBV7-9 and TRBJ1-6; unclear D gene. The CDR3 length is 14 residues. The V gene's germline CDR1 is SEHNR and CDR2 FQNEAQ (reference sequence). V was cut by 2 bases and J by 6 bases, with 8 bases left in between.

The CDR3 sequence: CASSLGTGWTEAFF. CDR3 in DNA: TGTGCCAGCAGTTTAGGGACGGGGTGGACTGAAGCTTTCTTT. The genes are TRBV12-3 or TRBV12-4 and TRBJ1-1; unclear D gene. This CDR3 spans 14 amino acids. V gave up 1 base and J gave up 5 bases, with 11 bases separating them.

Points on this clonotype: Since a much larger clone is just one base distant, this may be a read error. The CDR3: CASSLMVVAGGDNEQFF. The CDR3 nucleotides are TGTGCCAGCAGCTTAATGGTGGTCGCGGGCGGTGACAATGAGCAGTTCTTC. This rearrangement joins TRBV7-9 to TRBJ2-1; D perhaps matches TRBD2 (5 bases). Germline V CDR1 and CDR2: SEHNR, FQNEAQ (reference sequence). The CDR3 sequence is 17 residues long. The germline V and J ends were trimmed by 2 bases and 5 bases, with 19 bases remaining between them.

For this clonotype: Since no conserved phenylalanine or tryptophan closes the CDR3, a read error is the likely cause. Because the CDR3's place on the DNA is in doubt, the DNA is left out and the CDR3 is given as listed by TCRdb. This chain links TRBV2 with TRBJ1-5; the DNA was not used to check the table's D call, TRBD1. The CDR3 is 14 residues long, ends included. Germline V gene data show CDR1 as SNHLY and CDR2 as FYNNEI. The CDR3 sequence: CASSVGQGNQPQLC.

This clonotype has a count of ten or more. The rearrangement uses TRBV6-1 and TRBJ2-1, with D unresolved. The CDR3 has 15 residues. V was trimmed by 1 base and J by 0 bases, leaving 7 bases between them. CDR1 MNHNS and CDR2 SASEGT come from the germline V gene. CDR3 residues: CASSEGGSSYNEQFF. DNA of the CDR3: TGTGCCAGCAGTGAAGGTGGGTCCTCCTACAATGAGCAGTTCTTC.

This clonotype was seen many times. The rearrangement joins TRBV7-9 to TRBJ1-1; 8 bases match TRBD1. Trimming at V came to 4 bases and at J to 4 bases, leaving 5 bases not matched to a gene. This CDR3 spans 14 amino acids. The germline gives CDR1 SEHNR, CDR2 FQNEAQ (reference sequence). CDR3 region: CASSSQGASTEAFF. The CDR3 nucleotides read TGTGCCAGCAGCTCCCAGGGGGCTAGCACTGAAGCTTTCTTT.

This clonotype has at least ten counts. The chain joins TRBV25-1 to TRBJ1-6, with 10 bases that match TRBD1. V lost 6 bases and J lost 5; bases outside the gene matches: 1. The length of the CDR3 is 14 residues. Germline loops: CDR1 MGHDK, CDR2 SYGVNS. As DNA, the CDR3 is TGTGCCAGCAGAGGACAGGGGGATAATTCACCCCTCCACTTT. Translating gives CASRGQGDNSPLHF.

The J gene is TRBJ2-2, the V gene TRBV7-9; the D gene is possibly TRBD1 (5 bases). In germline, CDR1 is SEHNR, CDR2 FQNEAQ (reference sequence). This CDR3 region has 13 residues. Trimming removed 7 bases from V and 5 bases from J, with 11 bases in between. This CDR3 is CASTSRGTGELFF. The DNA for the CDR3 is TGTGCCAGCACCTCAAGGGGAACCGGGGAGCTGTTTTTT.

The chain links TRBV10-3 to TRBJ2-7, with D uncertain. The CDR3 is 14 residues long. Germline V CDR1 and CDR2: ENHRY, SYGVKD. Trimming removed 6 bases from V and 5 bases from J, with 17 bases in between. The CDR3 reads CAIRDPNDKDEQYF. The DNA of the CDR3 is TGTGCCATCAGAGATCCAAACGACAAGGACGAGCAGTACTTC.

The chain joins TRBV24-1 to TRBJ1-1, with D unresolved. Trimming cost V 7 bases and J 1 base, with 9 bases left between them. Germline lookup yields CDR1 KGHDR and CDR2 SFDVKD. The CDR3 is made up of 13 amino acids. The CDR3 protein is CATRAHANTEAFF. CDR3 DNA: TGTGCCACCAGGGCTCACGCGAACACTGAAGCTTTCTTT.

This clonotype occurred many times. This chain links TRBV19 with TRBJ2-4; D unclear. V was cut by 4 bases and J by 8 bases, with 9 bases left in between. There are 12 residues in the CDR3. Germline V gives CDR1 LNHDA, CDR2 SQIVND (reference sequence). The CDR3 sequence is CASSKSRDIQYF. The CDR3 DNA is TGTGCCAGTAGTAAATCTAGGGACATTCAGTACTTC.

This clonotype was detected only a few times. Written as DNA, the CDR3 is TGTGCCAGCAGCGCACAGGGAGGAGGCACAGATACGCAGTATTTT. Translation: CASSAQGGGTDTQYF. The chain uses TRBV7-2 and TRBJ2-3, with D perhaps matching TRBD1 or TRBD2 (6 bases each). V dropped 5 bases and J dropped 1 base, with 13 bases sitting between them. Germline V lookup: CDR1 SGHTA, CDR2 FQGNSA. The length of the CDR3 is 15 residues.

This clonotype was seen ten or more times. The chain is built from TRBV24-1 and TRBJ2-3; no definite D call. The germline V and J ends were trimmed by 4 bases and 2 bases, with 6 bases remaining between them. Germline CDR1 is KGHDR and CDR2 is SFDVKD. The CDR3 totals 13 residues. CDR3 region: CATSDQFTDTQYF. The CDR3 nucleotides are TGTGCCACCAGTGACCAGTTCACAGATACGCAGTATTTT.

In this sample, this clonotype turned up many times. In DNA form, the CDR3 reads TGTGCCAGCACCCCTATTTACGAGCAGTACTTC. This translates into CASTPIYEQYF. The genes are TRBV7-9 and TRBJ2-7, with D unclear. This CDR3 has 11 amino acids. V lost 7 bases and J 4 bases, leaving 8 bases between the germline ends. The V gene's germline CDR1 is SEHNR and CDR2 FQNEAQ (reference sequence).

V gene TRBV29-1 combines with J gene TRBJ2-2; 7 bases match TRBD1. CDR1 is SQVTM and CDR2 is ANQGSEA in the germline V gene. Trimming took 1 base from V and 0 from J; bases not matched to a gene: 11. CDR3 length: 18 amino acids. For the CDR3, the DNA is TGCAGCGTTGAAGTAGGTAAGCAGGGACAGACGAACACCGGGGAGCTGTTTTTT. This encodes CSVEVGKQGQTNTGELFF.

V is TRBV7-4 and J is TRBJ2-5; TRBD2 agrees at 8 bases. The J call could be wrong; TRBJ2-1 is a better fit for the DNA end. The CDR3 covers 16 residues. CDR1 is SGHVT and CDR2 is SQSDAQ in the germline V gene. As DNA, the CDR3 is TGTGCCAGCAGCTCCAACGGGGGGGCGGGGTACAATGAGCAGTTCTTC. Translation gives CASSSNGGAGYNEQFF.

This clonotype was seen more than once but under ten times. V and J are TRBV7-2 and TRBJ1-5; D gene ambiguous. The CDR3 loop spans 13 amino acids. Germline loops: CDR1 SGHTA, CDR2 FQGNSA. Trimming took 6 bases from V and 4 from J, leaving 10 bases between them. In DNA, the CDR3 is TGTGCCAGCAGTTTGGGCAGAAATCAGCCCCAGCATTTT. This encodes CASSLGRNQPQHF.

V usage is TRBV25-1 and J usage is TRBJ1-2, with D possibly being TRBD1 (6 bases). This CDR3 region has 13 residues. Trimming pared 6 bases from V and 4 bases from J, leaving 12 bases between. Germline assignment: CDR1 MGHDK and CDR2 SYGVNS. The CDR3 nucleotides are TGTGCCAGCAGAAGTACAGGGTCCTATGGCTACACCTTC. It specifies CASRSTGSYGYTF.

The V call is TRBV5-6, the J call TRBJ2-5; a weak D match, TRBD1 (5 bases). Germline CDR1 is SGHDT and CDR2 is YYEEEE. V was pared by 4 bases and J by 5 bases, with 12 bases between. The CDR3 has 13 residues. CDR3 sequence: CASSDTGGETQYF. CDR3 coding DNA: TGTGCCAGCAGCGACACAGGTGGGGAGACCCAGTACTTC.